These 4 T cell receptor beta chains came from one sample sequenced in a study of blood T cell repertoires in COVID-19. TCRdb's table, derived via immunoSEQ multiplex PCR, lists solely in-frame clones and lacks some. There are 58,000 or so clones in the sample; roughly four fifths occur only once, and under 30% lies in the top ten. Sequencing was carried out using peripheral blood. The origin of the receptors is a woman older than 75 with acute or convalescent COVID-19.

The CDR3 DNA reads as TGTGCCAGCAGCGTAGCCAGTACGCTCGATACGCAGTATTTT. Translated: CASSVASTLDTQYF. The chain links TRBV9 to TRBJ2-3; D not resolved. The V gene's germline CDR1 is SGDLS and CDR2 YYNGEE. Between the trimmed V and J ends, which lost 0 bases and 6 bases, there was a span of 11 bases. The CDR3 contains 14 residues.

This clone was seen only once. The chain uses TRBV5-6 and TRBJ1-1; TRBD1 aligns across 9 bases. Germline V gene sequence: CDR1 SGHDT, CDR2 YYEEEE. Trimming at V came to 4 bases and at J to 0 bases, leaving 10 bases not matched to a gene. This CDR3 region has 17 residues. CDR3 sequence reads: CASSQITGGPMNTEAFF. CDR3 nucleotide sequence: TGTGCCAGCAGCCAAATCACAGGGGGCCCTATGAACACTGAAGCTTTCTTT.

The rearrangement uses TRBV7-2 and TRBJ2-5, with a possible D match to TRBD1 (5 bases). The V gene lost 1 base and the J gene lost 5 bases, with 11 bases spanning the gap. There are 14 residues in the CDR3. The germline gives CDR1 SGHTA, CDR2 FQGNSA. CDR3 protein: CASSLVRGGETQYF. CDR3 DNA: TGTGCCAGCAGCTTAGTAAGGGGTGGGGAGACCCAGTACTTC.

This clone was seen more than once but under ten times. The chain carries TRBV30 and TRBJ1-1; 8 bases are shared with TRBD1. CDR1 and CDR2 (germline): GTSNPN, SVGIG (reference sequence). J gave up 7 bases and V 5 bases, and 6 bases lay outside the gene matches. The CDR3 is 12 residues long. DNA of the CDR3: TGTGCCTGGGGCAGACAGGGGAATGAAGCTTTCTTT. Translating gives CAWGRQGNEAFF.